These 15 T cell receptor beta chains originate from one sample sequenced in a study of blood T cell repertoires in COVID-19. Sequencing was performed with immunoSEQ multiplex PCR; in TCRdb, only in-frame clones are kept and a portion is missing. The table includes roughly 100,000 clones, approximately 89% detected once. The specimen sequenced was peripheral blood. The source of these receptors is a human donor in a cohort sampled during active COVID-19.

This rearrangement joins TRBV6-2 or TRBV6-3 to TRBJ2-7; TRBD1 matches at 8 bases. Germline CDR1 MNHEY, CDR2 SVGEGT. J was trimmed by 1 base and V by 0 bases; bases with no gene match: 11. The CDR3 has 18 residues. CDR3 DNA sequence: TGTGCCAGCAGTTACTCGGGCTTGAGACAGGGGAGGTCCTACGAGCAGTACTTC. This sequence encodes CASSYSGLRQGRSYEQYF.

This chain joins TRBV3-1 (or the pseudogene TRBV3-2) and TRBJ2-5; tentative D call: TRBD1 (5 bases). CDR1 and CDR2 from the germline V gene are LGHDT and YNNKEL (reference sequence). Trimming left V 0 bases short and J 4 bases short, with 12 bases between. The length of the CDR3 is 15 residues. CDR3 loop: CASSQDHLGVETQYF. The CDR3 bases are TGTGCCAGCAGCCAAGATCATTTAGGGGTAGAGACCCAGTACTTC.

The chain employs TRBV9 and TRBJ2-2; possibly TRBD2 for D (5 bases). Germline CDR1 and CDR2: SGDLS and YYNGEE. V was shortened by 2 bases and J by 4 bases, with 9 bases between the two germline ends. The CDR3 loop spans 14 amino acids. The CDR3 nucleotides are TGTGCCAGCAGCGTTTCAACTAGCACCGGGGAGCTGTTTTTT. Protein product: CASSVSTSTGELFF.

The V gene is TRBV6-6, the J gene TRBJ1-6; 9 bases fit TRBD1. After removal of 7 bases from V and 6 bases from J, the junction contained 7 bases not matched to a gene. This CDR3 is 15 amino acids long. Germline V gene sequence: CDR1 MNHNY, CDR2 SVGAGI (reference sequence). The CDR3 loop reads CASTVTGGGNSPLHF. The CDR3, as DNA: TGTGCCAGCACCGTGACAGGGGGAGGTAATTCACCCCTCCACTTT.

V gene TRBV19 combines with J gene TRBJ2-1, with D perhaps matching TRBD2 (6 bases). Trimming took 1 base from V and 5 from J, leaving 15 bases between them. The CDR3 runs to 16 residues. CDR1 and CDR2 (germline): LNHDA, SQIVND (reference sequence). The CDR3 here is CASSIATSSPNNEQFF. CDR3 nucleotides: TGTGCCAGTAGTATAGCAACTAGCAGCCCTAACAATGAGCAGTTCTTC.

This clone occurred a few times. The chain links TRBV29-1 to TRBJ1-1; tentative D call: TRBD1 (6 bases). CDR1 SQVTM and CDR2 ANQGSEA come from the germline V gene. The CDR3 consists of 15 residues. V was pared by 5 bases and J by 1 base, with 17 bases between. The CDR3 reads CSVRVARDKNTEAFF. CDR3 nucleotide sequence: TGCAGCGTTAGAGTTGCCCGGGACAAGAACACTGAAGCTTTCTTT.

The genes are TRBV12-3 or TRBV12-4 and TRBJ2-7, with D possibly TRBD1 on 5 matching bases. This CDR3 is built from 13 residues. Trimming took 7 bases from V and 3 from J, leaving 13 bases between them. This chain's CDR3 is CASTWGGFYEQYF. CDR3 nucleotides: TGTGCCAGCACCTGGGGCGGCTTCTACGAGCAGTACTTC.

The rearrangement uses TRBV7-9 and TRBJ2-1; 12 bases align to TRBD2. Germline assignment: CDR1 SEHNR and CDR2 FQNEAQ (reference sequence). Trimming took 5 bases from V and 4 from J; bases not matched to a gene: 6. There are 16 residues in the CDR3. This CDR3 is CASSPKGLAGYNEQFF. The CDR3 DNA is TGTGCCAGCAGCCCAAAGGGACTAGCGGGTTACAATGAGCAGTTCTTC.

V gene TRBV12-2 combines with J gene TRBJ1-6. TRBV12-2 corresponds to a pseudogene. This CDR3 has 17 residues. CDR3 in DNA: TGTGCAAGTCGCGGCTGGCGGCGGATGGATCGGATGAGATCCCTCCACTTT. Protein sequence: CASRGWRRMDRMRSLHF.

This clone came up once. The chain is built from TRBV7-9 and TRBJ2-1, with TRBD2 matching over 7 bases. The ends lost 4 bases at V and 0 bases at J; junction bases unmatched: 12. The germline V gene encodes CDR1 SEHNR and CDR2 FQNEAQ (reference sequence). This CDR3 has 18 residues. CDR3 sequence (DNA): TGTGCCAGCAGCTCCCTTCGATGGGGGGGAAGCTCCTACAATGAGCAGTTCTTC. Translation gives CASSSLRWGGSSYNEQFF.

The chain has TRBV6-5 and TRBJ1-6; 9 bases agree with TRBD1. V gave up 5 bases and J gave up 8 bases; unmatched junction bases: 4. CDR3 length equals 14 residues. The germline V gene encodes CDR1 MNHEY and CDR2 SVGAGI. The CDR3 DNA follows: TGTGCCAGCAGTCGGGACAGGGTTCATTCACCCCTCCACTTT. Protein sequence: CASSRDRVHSPLHF.

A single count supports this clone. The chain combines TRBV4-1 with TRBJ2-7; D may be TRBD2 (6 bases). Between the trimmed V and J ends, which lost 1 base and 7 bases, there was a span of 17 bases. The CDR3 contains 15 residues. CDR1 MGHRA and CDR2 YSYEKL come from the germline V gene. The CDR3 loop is CASSQAGTDAGEQYF. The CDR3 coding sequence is TGCGCCAGCAGCCAAGCGGGGACGGACGCGGGGGAGCAGTACTTC.

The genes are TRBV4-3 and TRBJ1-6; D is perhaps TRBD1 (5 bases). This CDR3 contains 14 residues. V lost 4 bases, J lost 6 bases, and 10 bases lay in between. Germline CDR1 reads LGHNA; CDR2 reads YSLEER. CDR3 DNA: TGCGCCAGCAGCCGCGGACAAAGTAATTCACCCCTCCACTTT. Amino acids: CASSRGQSNSPLHF.

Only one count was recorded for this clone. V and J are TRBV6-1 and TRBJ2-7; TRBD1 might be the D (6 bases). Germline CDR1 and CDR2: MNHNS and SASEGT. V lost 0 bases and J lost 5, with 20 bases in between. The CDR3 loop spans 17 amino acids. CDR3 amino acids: CASSEAGWYRAVDEQYF. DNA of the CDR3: TGTGCCAGCAGTGAAGCGGGCTGGTACAGGGCGGTCGACGAGCAGTACTTC.

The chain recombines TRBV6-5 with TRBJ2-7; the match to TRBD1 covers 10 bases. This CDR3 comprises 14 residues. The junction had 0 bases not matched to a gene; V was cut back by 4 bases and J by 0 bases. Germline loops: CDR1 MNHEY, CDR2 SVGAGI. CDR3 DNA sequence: TGTGCCAGCAGTTGGACAGGGGGCTCCTACGAGCAGTACTTC. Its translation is CASSWTGGSYEQYF.